This T cell receptor (beta chain) is from a study of cytomegalovirus exposure and HLA in healthy donors. Whole-study context: The approximately 120 validation repertoires, a later analysis reported, used the same platform as the roughly 660 repertoires from the first cohort.

Produced via immunoSEQ multiplex PCR; TCRdb's table is partial and in-frame only. The sample holds some 150,000 clones, about 86% seen once. The germline gives CDR1 MNHEY, CDR2 SMNVEV (reference sequence). Trimming cost V 8 bases and J 2 bases, with 10 bases left between them. This CDR3 spans 12 amino acids. The donors were part of the roughly 120-subject validation cohort, which stood apart from the roughly 670-subject first cohort. This clone appeared a few times. The target antigen is unknown. Overall study findings and caveats: Cytomegalovirus association was assigned to more than 150 TCR beta chains. High sensitivity and specificity were reportedly achieved when the classifier diagnosed cytomegalovirus status.

This chain links TRBV27 with TRBJ2-7; unclear D gene. The TCR was taken from a woman aged 25 to 45 in good health and CMV-seronegative. The sequenced material came from PBMCs. CDR3 region: CASGPLAYEQYF. In DNA, the CDR3 is TGTGCCAGCGGGCCGTTGGCCTACGAGCAGTACTTC.